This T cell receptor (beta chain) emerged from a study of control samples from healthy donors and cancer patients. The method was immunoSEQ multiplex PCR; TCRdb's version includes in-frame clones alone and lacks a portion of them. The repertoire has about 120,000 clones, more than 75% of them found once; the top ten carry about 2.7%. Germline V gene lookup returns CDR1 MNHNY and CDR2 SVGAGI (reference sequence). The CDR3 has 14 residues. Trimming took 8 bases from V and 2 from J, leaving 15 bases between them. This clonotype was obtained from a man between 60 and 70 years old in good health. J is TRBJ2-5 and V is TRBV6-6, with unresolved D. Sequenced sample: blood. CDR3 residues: CASRLDLTQETQYF. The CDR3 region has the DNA TGTGCCAGCCGTCTCGACTTGACACAAGAGACCCAGTACTTC.